These T cell receptor beta chains were read from a single sample in a study of cytomegalovirus exposure and HLA in healthy donors. Sequencing was performed with immunoSEQ multiplex PCR; in TCRdb, only in-frame clones are kept and a portion is missing. Seen here are roughly 190,000 clones, around 77% observed once, and the top ten hold roughly 3%. Sequencing was carried out using PBMCs. The receptor set was obtained from a female donor in good health and CMV-seronegative. The CDR3 runs from the conserved cysteine through the conserved F or W. Each record gives: V gene, CDR3 length, J gene, CDR3 protein.

V: TRBV9
length: 17
J: TRBJ2-7
CDR3: CASSVTGLAGGGYEQYF

V: TRBV7-9
length: 15
J: TRBJ2-3
CDR3: CASSKGGQGTDTQYF

V: TRBV6-4
length: 18
J: TRBJ2-2
CDR3: CASILPGQQYRNTGELFF

V: TRBV7-3
length: 13
J: TRBJ1-1
CDR3: CASSRDLNTEAFF

V: TRBV4-1
length: 15
J: TRBJ2-7
CDR3: CASSRTGTEKGEQYF

V: TRBV19
length: 11
J: TRBJ1-5
CDR3: CASSSLQPQHF

V: TRBV29-1
length: 14
J: TRBJ1-2
CDR3: CSVEDRQGVYGYTF

V: TRBV2
length: 14
J: TRBJ1-5
CDR3: CASRADRGGQPQHF

V: TRBV27
length: 14
J: TRBJ2-1
CDR3: CASSLSDTYNEQFF

V: TRBV10-3
length: 13
J: TRBJ1-5
CDR3: CAISQGLNQPQHF

V: TRBV29-1
length: 14
J: TRBJ1-1
CDR3: CSVEGAPLNTEAFF

V: TRBV7-3
length: 17
J: TRBJ1-1
CDR3: CASSFQTREGSGTEAFF

V: TRBV6-5
length: 13
J: TRBJ2-7
CDR3: CASGLAGPYEQYF

V: TRBV4-1
length: 14
J: TRBJ1-2
CDR3: CASSQDPGTDGYTF

V: TRBV19
length: 12
J: TRBJ2-7
CDR3: CASSPTMSEQYF

V: TRBV29-1
length: 14
J: TRBJ1-1
CDR3: CSVEEDRGTTEAFF

V: TRBV1
length: 15
J: TRBJ2-7
CDR3: CTSSSGLAGRDEQYF

V: TRBV2
length: 12
J: TRBJ2-3
CDR3: CASTVNTDTQYF

V: TRBV7-2
length: 15
J: TRBJ2-1
CDR3: CASTVGGTTYNEQFF

V: TRBV18
length: 16
J: TRBJ2-3
CDR3: CASSPISGGGTDTQYF

V: TRBV19
length: 18
J: TRBJ2-5
CDR3: CASSIPSWIAGKQETQYF

V: TRBV4-3
length: 16
J: TRBJ2-7
CDR3: CASSQEKRGSSGEQYF

V: TRBV29-1
length: 15
J: TRBJ1-2
CDR3: CSVAGAAGEGYGYTF

V: TRBV30
length: 14
J: TRBJ2-7
CDR3: CACNARGASYEQYF

V: TRBV2
length: 13
J: TRBJ2-5
CDR3: CASSSFPFETQYF

V: TRBV19
length: 15
J: TRBJ2-3
CDR3: CASSTGSRSTDTQYF

V: TRBV27
length: 17
J: TRBJ2-7
CDR3: CASSFRAGGLSAYEQYF

V: TRBV11-2
length: 12
J: TRBJ2-7
CDR3: CASTLGRSEQYF

V: TRBV28
length: 16
J: TRBJ1-4
CDR3: CASSAPGQGANEKLFF

V: TRBV5-1
length: 15
J: TRBJ2-7
CDR3: CASSLVTSGSYEQYF

V: TRBV27
length: 17
J: TRBJ1-5
CDR3: CASSLYSARYSNQPQHF

V: TRBV19
length: 16
J: TRBJ1-2
CDR3: CASSPRGGTTNYGYTF

V: TRBV6-5
length: 12
J: TRBJ2-3
CDR3: CASSRSTDTQYF

V: TRBV5-4
length: 15
J: TRBJ2-5
CDR3: CASSFSGGPQETQYF

V: TRBV5-5
length: 14
J: TRBJ1-4
CDR3: CASSSRATNEKLFF

V: TRBV12-2
length: 17
J: TRBJ1-3
CDR3: CASRPTTGASPGNTIYF